This T cell receptor beta chain is drawn from a study of cytomegalovirus exposure and HLA in healthy donors. Study results and limitations: Researchers reported from a later analysis that most CMV-associated TCR beta chains appeared HLA-restricted.

60 Vbeta and 13 Jbeta primers were used in PCR. Some clones are missing from TCRdb's copy, which holds only in-frame ones; the method was immunoSEQ multiplex PCR. The repertoire holds about 120,000 clones, with over 65% as singletons. Comment on this clone: No antigen is known for it.

Trimming left V 4 bases short and J 7 bases short, with 13 bases between. CDR1 and CDR2 from the germline V gene are LNHDA and SQIVND (reference sequence). CDR3 length: 13 amino acids. This chain joins TRBV19 and TRBJ1-1, with a tentative D call TRBD1 (5 bases). The source of this sequence is a young man in good health and CMV-seronegative. Sequenced sample: PBMCs. CDR3 loop: CASSSFGGGEAFF. In DNA form, the CDR3 reads TGTGCCAGTAGTAGTTTCGGGGGAGGTGAAGCTTTCTTT.